A single sample gave rise to the 6 T cell receptor beta chains below, sequenced in a study of T-cell memory formation after mild COVID-19 (dated by TCRdb to 2020 to 2023). Library method: 5' RACE. For sequencing, an Illumina NovaSeq 6000 was employed. The public reads were quality trimmed at Q25 with fastp and then assembled into clones with MiXCR by TCRdb, keeping productive beta chains. One record per CDR3 amino acid sequence lists the most common genes and DNA. In this sample the table shows 350,000 or so distinct CDR3 sequences, about 21% of which occur a single time. The leading ten clones occupy around 12% of the sample. Specimen: PBMCs or a T cell subset sorted from them (not recorded which). All receptors derive from an adult woman who had mild COVID-19 (a few samples of this study predate the infection). The sample titles of this study are shuffled in the database, so cell type and time point are left out; the donor was told from shared clones.

This clonotype was detected a few times. This chain links TRBV6-5 with TRBJ1-5; TRBD1 agrees at 10 bases. Germline V gene sequence: CDR1 MNHEY, CDR2 SVGAGI. V was clipped by 2 bases and J by 5 bases; unmatched bases: 0. CDR3 size: 14 residues. CDR3 coding DNA: TGTGCCAGCAGTTACGGACAGGGGGATCAGCCCCAGCATTTT. Protein sequence: CASSYGQGDQPQHF.

This clonotype has just a few counts. The CDR3 DNA reads TGCAGCGTTGTCTTGGCAGCTGGCCGCTCCTACGAGCAGTACTTC. Translating it yields CSVVLAAGRSYEQYF. This chain connects TRBV29-1 to TRBJ2-7; no reliable D call. The V gene's germline CDR1 is SQVTM and CDR2 ANQGSEA. The CDR3 extends over 15 amino acids. V lost 4 bases and J 0 bases, leaving 16 bases between the germline ends.

The chain carries TRBV6-1 and TRBJ2-1; D not resolved. Trimming removed 4 bases from V and 9 bases from J, with 13 bases in between. CDR3 length: 13 residues. Germline assignment: CDR1 MNHNS and CDR2 SASEGT. The CDR3 is CASSAGGPGEQFF. The CDR3 DNA reads TGTGCCAGCAGTGCGGGTGGTCCGGGTGAGCAGTTCTTC.

This clonotype showed up just a few times. This rearrangement joins TRBV7-2 to TRBJ2-1; D is perhaps TRBD1 or TRBD2 (5 bases each). The CDR3 spans 16 residues. The V end lost 3 bases, the J end lost 7 bases, and 19 bases lay between the germline ends. CDR1 SGHTA and CDR2 FQGNSA come from the germline V gene. Here the CDR3 reads CASSFTRGRGTNEQFF. The CDR3 region has the DNA TGTGCCAGCAGCTTCACGAGAGGCCGGGGCACGAATGAGCAGTTCTTC.

In this sample, this clonotype turned up a few times. V usage is TRBV6-1 and J usage is TRBJ2-1; D possibly uses TRBD1 or TRBD2 (6 bases each). Germline CDR1 reads MNHNS; CDR2 reads SASEGT. The CDR3 covers 16 residues. Trimming pared 4 bases from V and 2 bases from J, leaving 15 bases between. The DNA of the CDR3 is TGTGCCAGCAGTGGAGGGGGGCTAGCGCCCTACAATGAGCAGTTCTTC. This sequence encodes CASSGGGLAPYNEQFF.

The chain joins TRBV13 to TRBJ2-7; D perhaps matches TRBD1 (5 bases). This CDR3 is built from 16 residues. Germline-derived CDR1 and CDR2 are PRHDT and FYEKMQ (reference sequence). The V end was cut by 4 bases, the J end by 5 bases, with 21 bases between. CDR3 in amino acids: CASSSPIRDGVHEQYF. DNA of the CDR3: TGTGCCAGCAGCTCGCCAATCAGGGATGGGGTCCACGAGCAGTACTTC.